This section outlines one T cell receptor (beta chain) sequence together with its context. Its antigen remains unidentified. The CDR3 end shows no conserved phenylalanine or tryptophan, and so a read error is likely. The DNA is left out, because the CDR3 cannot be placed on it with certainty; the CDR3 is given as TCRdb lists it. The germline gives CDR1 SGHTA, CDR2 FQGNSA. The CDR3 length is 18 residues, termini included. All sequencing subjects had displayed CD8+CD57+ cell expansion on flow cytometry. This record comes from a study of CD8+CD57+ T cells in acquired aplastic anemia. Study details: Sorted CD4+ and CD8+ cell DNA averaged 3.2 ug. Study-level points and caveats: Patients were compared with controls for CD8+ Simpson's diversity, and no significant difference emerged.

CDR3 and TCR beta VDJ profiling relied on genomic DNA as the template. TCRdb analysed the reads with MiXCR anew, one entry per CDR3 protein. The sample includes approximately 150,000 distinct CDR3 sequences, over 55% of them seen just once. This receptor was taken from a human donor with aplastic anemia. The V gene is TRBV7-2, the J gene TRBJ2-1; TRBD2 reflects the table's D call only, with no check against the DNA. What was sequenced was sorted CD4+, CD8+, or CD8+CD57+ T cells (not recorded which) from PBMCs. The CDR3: CASSSSRTSGVRYNEQTL.